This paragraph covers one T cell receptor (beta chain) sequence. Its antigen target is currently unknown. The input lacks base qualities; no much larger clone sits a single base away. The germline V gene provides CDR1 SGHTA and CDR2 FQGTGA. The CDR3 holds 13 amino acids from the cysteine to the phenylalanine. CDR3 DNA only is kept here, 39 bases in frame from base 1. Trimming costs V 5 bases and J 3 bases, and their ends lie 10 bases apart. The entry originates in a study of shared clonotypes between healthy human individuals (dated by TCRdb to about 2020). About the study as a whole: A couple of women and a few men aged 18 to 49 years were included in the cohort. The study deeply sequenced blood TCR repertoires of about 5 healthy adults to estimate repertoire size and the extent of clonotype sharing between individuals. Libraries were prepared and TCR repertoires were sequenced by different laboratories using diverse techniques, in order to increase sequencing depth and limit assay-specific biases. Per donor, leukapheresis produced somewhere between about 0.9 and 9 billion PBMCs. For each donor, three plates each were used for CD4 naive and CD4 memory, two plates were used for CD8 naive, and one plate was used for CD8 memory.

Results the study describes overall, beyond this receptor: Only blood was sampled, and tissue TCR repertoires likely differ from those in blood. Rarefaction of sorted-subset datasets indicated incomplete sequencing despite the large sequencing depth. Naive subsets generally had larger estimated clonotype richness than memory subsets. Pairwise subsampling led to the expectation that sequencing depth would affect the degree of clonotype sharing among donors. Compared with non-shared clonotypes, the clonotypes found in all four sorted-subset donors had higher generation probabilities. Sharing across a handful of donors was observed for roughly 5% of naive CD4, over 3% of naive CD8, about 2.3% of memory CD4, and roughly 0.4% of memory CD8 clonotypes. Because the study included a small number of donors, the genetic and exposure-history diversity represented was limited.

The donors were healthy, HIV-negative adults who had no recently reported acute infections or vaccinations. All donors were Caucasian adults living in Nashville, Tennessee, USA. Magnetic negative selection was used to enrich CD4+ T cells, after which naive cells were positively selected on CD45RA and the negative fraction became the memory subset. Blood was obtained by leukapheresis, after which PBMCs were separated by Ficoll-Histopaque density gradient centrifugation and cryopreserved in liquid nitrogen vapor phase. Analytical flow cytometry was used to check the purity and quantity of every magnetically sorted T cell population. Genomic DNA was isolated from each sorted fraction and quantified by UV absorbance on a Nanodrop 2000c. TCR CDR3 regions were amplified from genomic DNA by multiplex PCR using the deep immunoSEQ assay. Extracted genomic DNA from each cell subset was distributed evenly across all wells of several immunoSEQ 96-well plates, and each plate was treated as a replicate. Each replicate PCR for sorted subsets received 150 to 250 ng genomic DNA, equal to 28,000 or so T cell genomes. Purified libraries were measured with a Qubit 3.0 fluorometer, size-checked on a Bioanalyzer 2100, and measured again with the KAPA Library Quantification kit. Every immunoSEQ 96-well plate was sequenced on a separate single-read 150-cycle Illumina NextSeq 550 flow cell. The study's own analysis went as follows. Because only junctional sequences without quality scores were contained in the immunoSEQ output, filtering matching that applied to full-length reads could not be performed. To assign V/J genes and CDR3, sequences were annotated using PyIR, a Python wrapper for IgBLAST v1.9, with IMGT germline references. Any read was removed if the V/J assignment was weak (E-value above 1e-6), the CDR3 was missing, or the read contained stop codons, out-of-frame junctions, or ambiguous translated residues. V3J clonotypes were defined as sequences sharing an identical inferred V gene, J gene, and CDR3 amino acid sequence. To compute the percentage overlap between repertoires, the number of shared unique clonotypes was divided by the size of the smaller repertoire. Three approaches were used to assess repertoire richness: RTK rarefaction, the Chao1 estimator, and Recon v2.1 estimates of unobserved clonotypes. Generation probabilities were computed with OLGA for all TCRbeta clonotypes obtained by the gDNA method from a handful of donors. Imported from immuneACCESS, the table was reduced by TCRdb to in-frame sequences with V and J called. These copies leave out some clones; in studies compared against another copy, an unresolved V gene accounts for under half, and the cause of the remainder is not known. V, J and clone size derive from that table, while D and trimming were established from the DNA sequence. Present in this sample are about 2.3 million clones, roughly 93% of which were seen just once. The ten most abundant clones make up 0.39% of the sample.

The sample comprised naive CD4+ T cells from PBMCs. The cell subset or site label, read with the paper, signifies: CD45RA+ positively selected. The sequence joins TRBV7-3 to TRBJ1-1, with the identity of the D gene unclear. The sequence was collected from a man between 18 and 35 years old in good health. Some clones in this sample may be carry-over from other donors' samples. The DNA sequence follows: TGTGCCAGCAGCCTGAGTAGTTACACTGAAGCTTTCTTT. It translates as CASSLSSYTEAFF.